This T cell receptor beta chain originates from a study of human T cells and chemical hapten exposure. CDR1 is SQVTM, CDR2 ANQGSEA, per germline. The V gene lost 4 bases and the J gene lost 0 bases, with 7 bases spanning the gap. The CDR3 extends over 14 amino acids. The time point is: patch test 3, about 24 weeks after DPC sensitization. This sample's treatment: therapeutic diphenylcyclopropenone sensitization with weekly scalp DPC. The donor pool consisted of alopecia patients aged 18 to 70 years, considered suitable for DPC. TCRdb recomputed calls from the RACE reads with MiXCR, one row per CDR3 protein. The table includes 95,000 to 150,000 distinct CDR3 sequences, 10% to 12% detected once.

V gene TRBV29-1 combines with J gene TRBJ2-6; D uncertain. Specimen: whole blood, collected in connection with sensitization to the hapten diphenylcyclopropenone (DPC). This clonotype was sampled from a woman in her 50s with alopecia areata. Some clones in this sample may be carry-over from other donors' samples. The CDR3 DNA reads as TGCAGCGTTGCCGGAAGCTCTGGGGCCAACGTCCTGACTTTC. It codes for CSVAGSSGANVLTF.